One sample yielded the 14 T cell receptor beta chains listed below, sequenced in a study of breast tumors, draining lymph nodes, adjacent tissues. Axillary draining lymph nodes of breast cancer patients supplied the node samples. In TCRdb, the multiplex PCR reads were re-called with MiXCR into one record per CDR3 protein. The repertoire includes about 100,000 distinct CDR3 sequences, 20% to 25% of them detected once, and roughly 1.2% sits in the top ten. The specimen was axillary lymph node tissue. Every receptor here comes from a female donor with breast cancer. Some clones in this sample may be carry-over from other donors' samples.

The sample holds many counts of this clonotype. CDR3 sequence: CASSPWGGKGNEQFF. The CDR3 DNA is TGTGCCAGCAGCCCCTGGGGGGGAAAGGGTAATGAGCAGTTCTTC. This chain links TRBV7-2 with TRBJ2-1; 7 bases match TRBD2. V trimming: 5 bases; J trimming: 7 bases; junction bases outside the gene matches: 11. CDR3 length: 15 residues. CDR1 and CDR2 (germline): SGHTA, FQGNSA.

About this clonotype itself: Because it lacks the conserved phenylalanine or tryptophan at the end, this CDR3 is likely a read error. The J gene is TRBJ2-7, the V gene TRBV7-2; 10 bases map to TRBD1. The CDR3 is made up of 16 amino acids. Looked up from germline, CDR1 is SGHTA and CDR2 is FQGNSA. The chain's CDR3 is CACSLAPGQGYLEQYL. CDR3 nucleotides: TGTGCCTGCAGCTTAGCACCGGGACAGGGGTATTTGGAGCAGTACCTC.

This clonotype turned up a few times. The chain recombines TRBV5-5 with TRBJ2-3; 11 bases align to TRBD2. The CDR3 has 18 residues. CDR1 SGHKS and CDR2 YYEKEE come from the germline V gene (reference sequence). Germline trimming cut 2 bases from V and 4 bases from J; bases unmatched to any gene: 12. This CDR3 reads CASSLYRLAGSAADTQYF. DNA for the CDR3: TGTGCCAGCAGCTTATATAGACTAGCGGGATCAGCCGCAGATACGCAGTATTTT.

This clonotype was seen ten or more times. This chain uses TRBV13 with TRBJ1-4; D is unresolved. The V gene lost 1 base and the J gene lost 8 bases, with 11 bases spanning the gap. The CDR3 runs 14 residues. In germline, CDR1 is PRHDT, CDR2 FYEKMQ (reference sequence). The CDR3: CASSLETRREKLFF. The CDR3 DNA follows: TGTGCCAGCAGCTTAGAAACAAGACGGGAAAAACTGTTTTTT.

This clonotype was seen more than once but under ten times. The CDR3 DNA sequence: TGCAGCGCGCATCGGGCGTCGGGACAGGCCAACACTGAAGCTTTCTTT. The encoded protein is CSAHRASGQANTEAFF. The gene calls are TRBV29-1 and TRBJ1-1, with TRBD1 identical over 8 bases. J lost 2 bases, V lost 7 bases, and 15 bases had no gene match. CDR3 length: 16 amino acids. In germline, CDR1 is SQVTM, CDR2 ANQGSEA.

This clonotype was found a few times. The chain links TRBV5-1 to TRBJ1-2, with D unclear. This CDR3 comprises 17 residues. The germline CDR1 and CDR2 sequences are SGHRS and YFSETQ. Trimming removed 0 bases from V and 0 bases from J, with 15 bases in between. The CDR3 nucleotides are TGCGCCAGCAGCTTGGTGGGCGGATCGCAAGCTAACTATGGCTACACCTTC. Its protein product is CASSLVGGSQANYGYTF. Together with reference TRBV5-1 and TRBJ1-2, the CDR3 gives the full variable domain: KAGVTQTPRYLIKTRGQQVTLSCSPISGHRSVSWYQQTPGQGLQFLFEYFSETQRNKGNFPGRFSGRQFSNSRSEMNVSTLELGDSALYLCASSLVGGSQANYGYTFGSGTRLTVV.

Ten or more counts support this clonotype. The rearrangement uses TRBV6-1 and TRBJ1-3; weak D call: TRBD1 (5 bases). This CDR3 is 16 amino acids long. CDR1 and CDR2 from the germline V gene are MNHNS and SASEGT. The V end lost 2 bases, the J end lost 3 bases, and 14 bases lay between the germline ends. The CDR3 sequence is CASSEWRGFGGNTIYF. CDR3 coding DNA: TGTGCCAGCAGTGAATGGCGGGGGTTTGGTGGAAACACCATATATTTT.

This clonotype was counted many times. The CDR3 spells CASRPRRSSYEQYF. The CDR3 DNA is TGTGCCAGCAGACCACGACGGAGCTCCTACGAGCAGTACTTC. V is TRBV5-8 and J is TRBJ2-7; D gene ambiguous. Per germline, CDR1 SGHTS and CDR2 YDEGEE. The ends were cut back, 5 bases at V and 0 bases at J, with 12 bases in the middle. This CDR3 contains 14 residues.

This clonotype was seen at least ten times. CDR3 region: CASSGGGLAGQEQFF. The CDR3 coding sequence is TGTGCCAGCAGTGGAGGTGGACTAGCGGGCCAGGAGCAGTTCTTC. J is TRBJ2-1 and V is TRBV2; 11 bases are a match to TRBD2. Germline assignment: CDR1 SNHLY and CDR2 FYNNEI. The trim removed 4 bases at V and 10 bases at J, leaving 9 bases unmatched. CDR3 length: 15 residues.

This clonotype was observed at least ten times. This rearrangement joins TRBV20-1 to TRBJ2-3; the D gene is possibly TRBD1 (5 bases). Germline V CDR1 and CDR2: DFQATT, SNEGSKA (reference sequence). The CDR3 spans 14 residues. V was shortened by 3 bases and J by 3 bases, with 13 bases between the two germline ends. DNA for the CDR3: TGCAGTGCTAGTCGTCAGGGTTCTACAGATACGCAGTATTTT. It specifies CSASRQGSTDTQYF.

This clonotype was seen repeatedly, ten times or more. CDR3 nucleotides: TGTGCCAGCAGAAAGAATAGGGGGACAACTGCCCTCAATCAGCCCCAGCATTTT. Residues: CASRKNRGTTALNQPQHF. This chain links TRBV6-1 with TRBJ1-5; a possible D gene is TRBD1 (6 bases). Germline CDR1 is MNHNS and CDR2 is SASEGT. Between the trimmed V and J ends, which lost 6 bases and 3 bases, there was a span of 24 bases. CDR3 length: 18 amino acids.

This clonotype was detected many times. The chain has TRBV20-1 and TRBJ1-2; the D gene is possibly TRBD1 (5 bases). This CDR3 is built from 13 residues. V shed 6 bases and J shed 6 bases, with 17 bases lying between them. Per the germline V gene, CDR1 is DFQATT and CDR2 is SNEGSKA (reference sequence). Here the CDR3 reads CSASRDLLDGYTF. CDR3 nucleotides: TGCAGTGCCAGCCGGGACCTCTTGGATGGCTACACCTTC.

This clonotype occurred many times. The rearrangement joins TRBV5-1 to TRBJ2-7; possible D gene TRBD1, 6 bases. Germline lookup yields CDR1 SGHRS and CDR2 YFSETQ. This CDR3 is 15 amino acids long. The V end lost 5 bases, the J end lost 0 bases, and 15 bases lay between the germline ends. DNA for the CDR3: TGCGCCAGCAGTAGCCGGGACACAAGCTCCTACGAGCAGTACTTC. Protein product: CASSSRDTSSYEQYF.

This clonotype was counted ten times or more. V and J are TRBV7-9 and TRBJ1-2, with D maybe TRBD1 (5 bases). This CDR3 comprises 14 residues. In germline, CDR1 is SEHNR, CDR2 FQNEAQ (reference sequence). V lost 6 bases and J 4 bases, leaving 15 bases between the germline ends. In nucleotides, the CDR3 is TGTGCCAGCAGGCCCCAGGGTCTGGGCTATGGCTACACCTTC. Its translation: CASRPQGLGYGYTF.